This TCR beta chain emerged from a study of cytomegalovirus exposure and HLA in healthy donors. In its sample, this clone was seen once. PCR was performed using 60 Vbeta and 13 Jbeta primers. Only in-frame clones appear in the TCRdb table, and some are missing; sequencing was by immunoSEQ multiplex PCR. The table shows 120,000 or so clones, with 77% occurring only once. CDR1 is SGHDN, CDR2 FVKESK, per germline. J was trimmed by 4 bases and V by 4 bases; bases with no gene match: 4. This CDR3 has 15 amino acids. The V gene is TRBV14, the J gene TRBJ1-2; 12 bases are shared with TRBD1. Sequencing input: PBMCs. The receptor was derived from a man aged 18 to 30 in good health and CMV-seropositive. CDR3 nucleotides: TGTGCCAGCAGCCGGGACAGGGGGCGACTCTATGGCTACACCTTC. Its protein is CASSRDRGRLYGYTF.